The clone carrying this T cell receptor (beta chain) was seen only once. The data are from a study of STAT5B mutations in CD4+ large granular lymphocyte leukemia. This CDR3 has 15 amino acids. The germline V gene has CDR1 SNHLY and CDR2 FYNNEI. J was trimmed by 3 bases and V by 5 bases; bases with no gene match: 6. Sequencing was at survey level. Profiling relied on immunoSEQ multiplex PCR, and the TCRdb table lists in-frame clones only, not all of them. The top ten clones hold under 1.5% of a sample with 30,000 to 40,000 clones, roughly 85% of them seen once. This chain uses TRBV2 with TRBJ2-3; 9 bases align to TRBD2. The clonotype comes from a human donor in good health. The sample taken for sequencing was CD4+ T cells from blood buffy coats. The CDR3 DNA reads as TGTGCCAGCAGTCGACTAGCGGTGAAAACAGATACGCAGTATTTT. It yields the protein CASSRLAVKTDTQYF.